This T cell receptor (beta chain) was sequenced in a study of blood T cell repertoires in COVID-19. Clones were sequenced by immunoSEQ multiplex PCR, and TCRdb holds only the in-frame ones, with some missing. The sample lists 85,000 to 110,000 clones; 85% to 90% were seen once. There are 16 residues in the CDR3. V was clipped by 2 bases and J by 2 bases, with 12 bases between them. Germline V gives CDR1 MDHEN, CDR2 SYDVKM. Source material: peripheral blood. The source is a human donor in a cohort sampled during active COVID-19. The J gene is TRBJ1-4, the V gene TRBV28; D unclear. The CDR3 is CASSLGIGRTNEKLFF. As DNA, the CDR3 is TGTGCCAGCAGTTTAGGAATCGGGAGGACTAATGAAAAACTGTTTTTT. Together with reference TRBV28 and TRBJ1-4, the CDR3 gives the full variable domain: DVKVTQSSRYLVKRTGEKVFLECVQDMDHENMFWYRQDPGLGLRLIYFSYDVKMKEKGDIPEGYSVSREKKERFSLILESASTNQTSMYLCASSLGIGRTNEKLFFGSGTQLSVL.